This T cell receptor beta chain comes out of a study of blood T cell repertoires in COVID-19 (dated by TCRdb to 2020 to 2021). In terms of the full investigation: Samples from collaborators originated in the United States, Italy and Spain and spanned both the acute and convalescent phases of COVID-19. The material from the prospective study consisted of cDNA or gDNA derived from T cells, B-cell-depleted T cells, or PBMCs. Deeply sampled blood TCRbeta repertoires from subjects exposed to, actively infected with, or recovered from COVID-19 were included in the dataset. A freely available public database, intended as a resource for researchers studying the immune response to SARS-CoV-2, is where the repertoires were released. Samples came from the ongoing ImmuneRACE study (first 160 participants) plus 1,254 subjects from 6 global collaborators. A de-identified subject ID, COVID-19 status, age in years and sex were almost always included in the sample metadata. Where available, HLA class I and class II types were taken from metadata supplied by the sample provider and were not determined by assay-based typing. Study-wide findings and limitations: Clinical and demographic metadata were provided uncurated, with the amount varying by source and participant.

TCRbeta CDR3 regions were amplified from genomic DNA by means of the immunoSEQ Assay, a bias-controlled multiplex PCR. Under the source paper's analysis protocol: Nucleated cell counts per sample were estimated from amplification of reference gene primers within the assay. To quantify the absolute abundance of each unique TCRbeta CDR3 rearrangement, sequence reads were collapsed and filtered. For each sample, productive Simpson clonality was calculated as the square root of Simpson's diversity index across productive rearrangements. In its TCRdb copy, this immuneACCESS table keeps in-frame sequences only and misses some clones. Where compared with another copy, unresolved V genes explain less than half of these, and the others have no known cause. The DNA gave D and trimming, while V, J and clone size come from that table. This sample is represented by around 170,000 clones; roughly 88% of them were singletons. The ten largest make up around 8.6% of the sample.

For this clone: Its antigen remains undetermined. No base quality information exists; no much larger clone differs at one position.

Participants in the prospective study were aged roughly 18 to 95 years, lived in over 20 United States geographic areas, and enrolled through a virtual design. Cohort assignment in the prospective study relied on participant-reported clinical history from a screening survey and a study questionnaire. Recovered participants in ImmuneRACE Cohort 3 were defined as having two consecutive negative NP/OP PCR tests, clearance from a healthcare professional, or resolution of symptoms. In the prospective study, mobile phlebotomists collected whole blood, serum and a nasopharyngeal or oropharyngeal swab from each participant. Prospective study participants could optionally give additional blood draws and questionnaires over a roughly two-month period. Prospective study blood samples were shipped either frozen or at room temperature before DNA extraction. Including the terminal cysteine and phenylalanine, the CDR3 comprises 14 residues. Only CDR3 DNA is held: 42 bases, read in frame from base 1. Taken from the germline V gene, the CDR1 and CDR2 loops are KGHSH and LQKENI. V trim: 3 bases; J trim: 1 base; unmatched bases: 1.

The sequence links TRBV18 to TRBJ2-5; 8 bases in between match TRBD2. This clonotype originated in a woman aged 30 to 39 who had recovered from COVID-19. The sample was PBMCs or T cells enriched from blood (not recorded which). The DNA is TGTGCCAGCTCACCGACTAGCGCCCAAGAGACCCAGTACTTC. It translates to CASSPTSAQETQYF. The CDR3, completed at both ends by the reference TRBV18 and TRBJ2-5 genes, gives the full variable domain NAGVMQNPRHLVRRRGQEARLRCSPMKGHSHVYWYRQLPEEGLKFMVYLQKENIIDESGMPKERFSAEFPKEGPSILRIQQVVRGDSAAYFCASSPTSAQETQYFGPGTRLLVL.